These 10 T cell receptor beta chains were all obtained from the same sample, sequenced in a study of sequential checkpoint blockade in melanoma. Clones were sequenced by immunoSEQ multiplex PCR, and TCRdb holds only the in-frame ones, with some missing. The table records more than 10,000 clones, about 29% of them present only once. Treatment of the sample: randomized to nivolumab then ipilimumab (arm A) or the reverse (arm B). Sequencing was performed on tumor tissue (inferred from file names), taken from a patient given nivolumab and ipilimumab in sequence. These TCRs come from a human donor with melanoma.

The chain is built from TRBV6-8 and TRBJ1-5, with 7 bases fitting TRBD1. The CDR3 totals 16 residues. Looked up from germline, CDR1 is MNHGY and CDR2 is SAAAGT. V dropped 8 bases and J dropped 0; count of bases not matched to a gene: 10. The CDR3 region is CASRRTGPNSNQPQHF. The CDR3 DNA reads as TGTGCCAGCCGACGGACAGGCCCCAATAGCAATCAGCCCCAGCATTTT.

The V and J genes are TRBV9 and TRBJ2-1, with D possibly matching TRBD2 (7 bases). V was clipped by 4 bases and J by 9 bases, with 17 bases between them. The CDR3 consists of 14 residues. Germline loops: CDR1 SGDLS, CDR2 YYNGEE. The CDR3 bases are TGTGCCAGCAGCACCATAATAGGGGGGGTTGAGCAGTTCTTC. As protein: CASSTIIGGVEQFF.

The CDR3 loop reads CASSSPRTGNEQYF. The CDR3 DNA reads TGTGCCAGCAGTTCCCCGCGGACAGGGAACGAGCAGTACTTC. The chain joins TRBV6-8 to TRBJ2-7, with TRBD1 identical over 8 bases. Trimming removed 4 bases from V and 5 bases from J; junction bases left unmatched: 7. There are 14 residues in the CDR3. Germline V gene data show CDR1 as MNHGY and CDR2 as SAAAGT.

This clone was found once. This chain uses TRBV19 with TRBJ2-7, with TRBD2 matching 7 bases. The trim removed 3 bases at V and 6 bases at J, leaving 17 bases unmatched. This CDR3 region has 17 residues. Germline V lookup: CDR1 LNHDA, CDR2 SQIVND (reference sequence). CDR3 DNA: TGTGCCAGTAGTATCCGGATTAGCGGGTCGACCCAATCCGAGCAGTACTTC. Protein: CASSIRISGSTQSEQYF. Variable domain in full (rest from reference TRBV19 and TRBJ2-7): DGGITQSPKYLFRKEGQNVTLSCEQNLNHDAMYWYRQDPGQGLRLIYYSQIVNDFQKGDIAEGYSVSREKKESFPLTVTSAQKNPTAFYLCASSIRISGSTQSEQYFGPGTRLTVT.

The CDR3 here is CATKGDGSYEQYF. CDR3 coding DNA: TGTGCCACCAAGGGGGACGGATCCTACGAGCAGTACTTC. The chain employs TRBV6-8 and TRBJ2-7; tentatively, D is TRBD1 (6 bases). V was cut by 10 bases and J by 1 base, with 14 bases left in between. This CDR3 comprises 13 residues. The germline CDR1 and CDR2 sequences are MNHGY and SAAAGT.

This clone was found many times. This chain connects TRBV11-3 to TRBJ2-7, with 7 bases that match TRBD2. Germline CDR1 reads SGHNT; CDR2 reads YENEEA. CDR3 size: 17 residues. J lost 2 bases, V lost 5 bases, and 15 bases had no gene match. CDR3: CASSARETGDFAYEQYF. The CDR3 nucleotides are TGTGCCAGCAGCGCGCGGGAGACGGGGGATTTCGCCTACGAGCAGTACTTC.

In this sample, this clone turned up a few times. The chain combines TRBV9 with TRBJ2-7, with 13 bases that match TRBD2. Losses at the gene ends were 4 bases for V and 4 bases for J; bases not matched to a gene: 8. Germline V gene lookup returns CDR1 SGDLS and CDR2 YYNGEE. This CDR3 contains 16 residues. The CDR3 loop reads CASSPVGTSGVYEQYF. The CDR3 DNA reads as TGTGCCAGCAGCCCAGTAGGGACTAGCGGGGTATACGAGCAGTACTTC.

This chain joins TRBV18 and TRBJ1-2; a weak D match, TRBD1 (5 bases). CDR1 KGHSH and CDR2 LQKENI come from the germline V gene. The CDR3 totals 14 residues. Between the trimmed V and J ends, which lost 2 bases and 4 bases, there was a span of 11 bases. The CDR3 loop reads CASSPAGRSYGYTF. CDR3 bases: TGTGCCAGCTCACCAGCGGGGCGCAGCTATGGCTACACCTTC.

The genes are TRBV6-8 and TRBJ1-1; D unclear. Germline V gene lookup returns CDR1 MNHGY and CDR2 SAAAGT. This CDR3 is built from 12 residues. V lost 6 bases to trimming and J lost 5 bases, with 10 bases between them. CDR3 DNA sequence: TGTGCCAGCAGACCAATTGGGACTGAAGCTTTCTTT. Protein product: CASRPIGTEAFF.

The chain uses TRBV5-1 and TRBJ1-3; D is unresolved. Germline lookup yields CDR1 SGHRS and CDR2 YFSETQ. Trimming left V 0 bases short and J 0 bases short, with 7 bases between. This CDR3 comprises 15 residues. This CDR3 reads CASSLGGNSGNTIYF. The CDR3 DNA reads TGCGCCAGCAGCTTGGGGGGTAACTCTGGAAACACCATATATTTT. The whole variable domain, remainder taken from reference TRBV5-1 and TRBJ1-3, is KAGVTQTPRYLIKTRGQQVTLSCSPISGHRSVSWYQQTPGQGLQFLFEYFSETQRNKGNFPGRFSGRQFSNSRSEMNVSTLELGDSALYLCASSLGGNSGNTIYFGEGSWLTVV.